The 22 T cell receptor beta chains below come from one sample, sequenced in a study of blood T cell repertoires in COVID-19. TCRdb's copy holds only in-frame clones and misses some; the assay was immunoSEQ multiplex PCR. The sample holds about 80,000 clones; 91% are singletons and the top ten take 1.5% to 2%. The sample was peripheral blood. The source of these receptors is a woman between 45 and 60 years old in a cohort sampled during active COVID-19.

This chain links TRBV11-3 with TRBJ1-1; D not resolved. The CDR3 contains 14 residues. V lost 1 base and J lost 2, with 8 bases in between. Looked up from germline, CDR1 is SGHNT and CDR2 is YENEEA. CDR3 amino acids: CASSLGSRNTEAFF. The CDR3 bases are TGTGCCAGCAGCTTAGGATCTAGAAACACTGAAGCTTTCTTT. The complete variable domain, with remaining parts taken from reference TRBV11-3 and TRBJ1-1, reads EAGVVQSPRYKIIEKKQPVAFWCNPISGHNTLYWYLQNLGQGPELLIRYENEEAVDDSQLPKDRFSAERLKGVDSTLKIQPAELGDSAVYLCASSLGSRNTEAFFGQGTRLTVV.

The chain recombines TRBV28 with TRBJ2-7; 7 bases are shared with TRBD2. The junction had 13 bases not matched to a gene; V was cut back by 5 bases and J by 6 bases. Germline V CDR1 and CDR2: MDHEN, SYDVKM. The CDR3 loop spans 15 amino acids. CDR3 sequence (DNA): TGTGCCAGCAGTACTACTAGCGTTCGAGCCTCCGAGCAGTACTTC. As protein: CASSTTSVRASEQYF.

The chain is built from TRBV28 and TRBJ1-2, with D unclear. The CDR3 runs to 12 residues. The V end was cut by 6 bases, the J end by 4 bases, with 9 bases between. Germline V CDR1 and CDR2: MDHEN, SYDVKM. The CDR3 nucleotides read TGTGCCAGCAGCTTAGGCGGCTATGGCTACACCTTC. Translation gives CASSLGGYGYTF.

This clone occurred a few times. The chain combines TRBV7-3 with TRBJ1-1; D not resolved. This CDR3 comprises 13 residues. The germline V gene has CDR1 SGHTA and CDR2 FQGTGA. Trimming took off 4 bases at V and 0 bases at J, with 6 bases between the two ends. CDR3 DNA sequence: TGTGCCAGCAGCTCTAATATGAACACTGAAGCTTTCTTT. Translation: CASSSNMNTEAFF.

The chain employs TRBV7-9 and TRBJ2-1, with 10 positions matching TRBD1. The J segment lost 0 bases and the V segment lost 5 bases, leaving 1 base of the junction unmatched. Per germline, CDR1 SEHNR and CDR2 FQNEAQ (reference sequence). This CDR3 region has 15 residues. CDR3 sequence: CASSRDRGSYNEQFF. DNA of the CDR3: TGTGCCAGCAGCCGGGACAGGGGCTCCTACAATGAGCAGTTCTTC.

V usage is TRBV7-9 and J usage is TRBJ2-2; possibly TRBD1 for D (5 bases). Per the germline V gene, CDR1 is SEHNR and CDR2 is FQNEAQ (reference sequence). V was trimmed by 5 bases and J by 3 bases, leaving 13 bases between them. The CDR3 spans 15 residues. The CDR3, as DNA: TGTGCCAGCAGCCCGCAAGGGGCGGACACCGGGGAGCTGTTTTTT. It is translated as CASSPQGADTGELFF.

This chain connects TRBV6-5 to TRBJ2-5, with 7 nucleotides matching TRBD2. This CDR3 spans 14 amino acids. The germline CDR1 and CDR2 sequences are MNHEY and SVGAGI. Germline trimming cut 6 bases from V and 2 bases from J; bases unmatched to any gene: 6. The CDR3 reads CASSPGLFQETQYF. Written as DNA, the CDR3 is TGTGCCAGCAGCCCGGGACTATTTCAAGAGACCCAGTACTTC.

CDR3 coding DNA: TGCGCCAGCAGCTTGTCAGGGGTATCTGGAAACACCATATATTTT. Encoded protein: CASSLSGVSGNTIYF. V is TRBV5-1 and J is TRBJ1-3, with D possibly being TRBD1 (6 bases). Trimming left V 1 base short and J 1 base short, with 9 bases between. Germline V gene sequence: CDR1 SGHRS, CDR2 YFSETQ. The CDR3 consists of 15 residues.

The chain carries TRBV19 and TRBJ2-2, with unresolved D. This CDR3 is built from 14 residues. Per germline, CDR1 LNHDA and CDR2 SQIVND (reference sequence). V was clipped by 4 bases and J by 6 bases, with 12 bases between them. The CDR3 here is CASSSRSLPGELFF. In DNA, the CDR3 is TGTGCCAGTAGTAGCCGCTCACTCCCCGGGGAGCTGTTTTTT.

This chain joins TRBV9 and TRBJ2-6, with D tentatively TRBD2 (7 bases). The CDR3 is 17 amino acids. Germline V gene lookup returns CDR1 SGDLS and CDR2 YYNGEE. Trimming cost V 0 bases and J 2 bases, with 12 bases left between them. The CDR3 DNA reads as TGTGCCAGCAGCGTAGCTTGGGGGGGCACTGGGGCCAACGTCCTGACTTTC. It codes for CASSVAWGGTGANVLTF.

The chain joins TRBV7-9 to TRBJ2-7, with 8 bases matching TRBD1. This CDR3 has 17 amino acids. The germline V gene has CDR1 SEHNR and CDR2 FQNEAQ (reference sequence). V shed 5 bases and J 0 bases; nucleotides not matched to a gene: 12. CDR3 sequence (DNA): TGTGCCAGCAGCCCATTTTCAGGGGGCTCAGGCTCCTACGAGCAGTACTTC. Protein product: CASSPFSGGSGSYEQYF.

V gene TRBV7-2 combines with J gene TRBJ1-5; TRBD1 aligns across 7 bases. CDR3 size: 15 residues. Germline V gene sequence: CDR1 SGHTA, CDR2 FQGNSA. V shed 1 base and J 4 bases; nucleotides not matched to a gene: 4. CDR3 bases: TGTGCCAGCAGCTTAGTTTTACAGGGGAATCAGCCCCAGCATTTT. Protein product: CASSLVLQGNQPQHF.

The rearrangement uses TRBV7-6 and TRBJ2-7; D remains ambiguous. V lost 1 base and J lost 3, with 10 bases in between. CDR1 SGHVS and CDR2 FNYEAQ come from the germline V gene. CDR3 length: 14 residues. Here the CDR3 reads CASSLGQNGYEQYF. The CDR3 bases are TGTGCCAGCAGCTTAGGTCAAAACGGCTACGAGCAGTACTTC.

This sequence joins TRBV5-8 and TRBJ1-5; no clear D. From germline, CDR1 is SGHTS and CDR2 YDEGEE. Trimming cost V 4 bases and J 2 bases, with 10 bases left between them. The CDR3 is 14 residues long. Here the CDR3 DNA reads TGTGCCAGCAGCCCTGGGAGGGGCAATCAGCCCCAGCATTTT. Translating gives CASSPGRGNQPQHF.

The chain recombines TRBV6-5 with TRBJ2-5; tentative D call: TRBD2 (6 bases). The CDR3 has 13 amino acids. The V gene's germline CDR1 is MNHEY and CDR2 SVGAGI. V was shortened by 8 bases and J by 2 bases, with 12 bases between the two germline ends. The CDR3 DNA sequence: TGTGCCAGCCAGTCCCGGGGGCAAGAGACCCAGTACTTC. Its translation: CASQSRGQETQYF.

The J gene is TRBJ2-1, the V gene TRBV24-1, with D tentatively TRBD2 (7 bases). This CDR3 is 16 amino acids long. Germline loops: CDR1 KGHDR, CDR2 SFDVKD. The V and J ends lost 6 bases and 5 bases respectively, with 19 bases between them. DNA for the CDR3: TGTGCCACCAGTATGAGTAGGGGGGGCGCGGACAATGAGCAGTTCTTC. Protein product: CATSMSRGGADNEQFF.

This sequence joins TRBV11-3 and TRBJ2-2; TRBD2 is a possible D gene (5 bases). Germline V gives CDR1 SGHNT, CDR2 YENEEA. Trimming pared 3 bases from V and 7 bases from J, leaving 9 bases between. This CDR3 has 13 amino acids. As DNA, the CDR3 is TGTGCCAGCAGCTTCTGGGAGAACGGGGAGCTGTTTTTT. This codes for CASSFWENGELFF.

This clone was detected once. V gene TRBV3-1 (or the pseudogene TRBV3-2) combines with J gene TRBJ2-7; 7 positions agree with TRBD2. Unmatched junction bases numbered 11, after V lost 5 bases and J lost 7 bases. The CDR3 runs 14 residues. Germline V gives CDR1 LGHDT, CDR2 YNNKEL (reference sequence). The CDR3 bases are TGTGCCAGCAGCTACTTTGGGGGAGGGCGGGAGCAGTACTTC. The encoded protein is CASSYFGGGREQYF.

This chain joins TRBV3-1 (or the pseudogene TRBV3-2) and TRBJ2-5; TRBD1 matches at 7 bases. There are 15 residues in the CDR3. CDR1 is LGHDT, CDR2 YNNKEL, per germline (reference sequence). V gave up 1 base and J gave up 6 bases; unmatched junction bases: 8. The CDR3 protein is CASSQGRGSLQTQYF. The DNA for the CDR3 is TGTGCCAGCAGCCAAGGCAGGGGGAGTTTACAGACCCAGTACTTC.

The J gene is TRBJ1-1, the V gene TRBV18, with TRBD1 as a possible D gene (5 bases). This CDR3 contains 14 residues. Germline-derived CDR1 and CDR2 are KGHSH and LQKENI. V lost 4 bases and J 1 base, leaving 10 bases between the germline ends. The CDR3 loop reads CASSLSQGNTEAFF. The CDR3 region has the DNA TGTGCCAGCTCACTATCTCAGGGGAACACTGAAGCTTTCTTT.

The rearrangement joins TRBV6-4 to TRBJ2-2; 7 bases line up with TRBD1. This CDR3 is 15 amino acids long. V was clipped by 5 bases and J by 7 bases; unmatched bases: 10. Germline CDR1 reads MRHNA; CDR2 reads SNTAGT. In DNA, the CDR3 is TGTGCCAGCAGTCCTGAGGGGGCAATTGTCGGGGAGCTGTTTTTT. It yields the protein CASSPEGAIVGELFF.

This clone was detected only once. The rearrangement joins TRBV15 to TRBJ2-2; TRBD2 is a possible D gene (6 bases). V lost 4 bases to trimming and J lost 1 base, with 16 bases between them. The length of the CDR3 is 17 residues. Germline CDR1 and CDR2: LNHNV and YYDKDF (reference sequence). The CDR3 DNA follows: TGTGCCACCAGCAAGATCTTCGGGACTTGGAACACCGGGGAGCTGTTTTTT. Encoded protein: CATSKIFGTWNTGELFF.